This TCR beta chain was obtained from a study of response to subunit inactivated influenza vaccine (dated by TCRdb to 2017 to 2018). With respect to the entire study: To follow how T cells responded to a trivalent subunit inactivated influenza vaccine, the researchers relied on deep quantitative profiling of the T cell receptor repertoire.

Libraries were constructed by RT-PCR. Sequencer: Illumina HiSeq 2500. TCRdb ran its own pipeline on the public reads, namely fastp trimming at Q25 and MiXCR clone calling, and kept in-frame beta chains. Every distinct CDR3 protein forms one entry, paired with its most common genes and DNA. This sample has 400,000 to 650,000 distinct CDR3 sequences in its table, and roughly 7.9% of those were observed once. The ten most abundant clones make up about an eighth of the sample. For CDR1 and CDR2, the germline V gene lists MNHEY and SVGAGI. From the cysteine up to the phenylalanine, the CDR3 has a length of 12 residues. Only the CDR3 DNA is retained, 36 bases long and in frame from the first base. The trim is 6 bases for V and 15 bases for J, with a gap of 15 bases between the germline ends. What the study reported, not specific to this receptor: According to the authors, only a limited number of new T cells may be recruited by each seasonal influenza vaccination.

This clonotype was seen only a few times. Which antigen it targets is not known. No base-level quality is on record; no much larger clone is a single base apart. Here the chain combines TRBV6-5 and TRBJ1-6; the D gene lacks a confident call. The sequencing here drew on PBMCs from blood, taken about 24 months after vaccination. The clonotype comes from a man between 45 and 75 years old who received an inactivated influenza vaccine. Donor details come from another sample of the same person, matched by shared clones. The CDR3 protein is CASSSDTRLLHF. In nucleotide form, the sequence is TGTGCCAGCAGCTCAGACACTCGGCTCCTCCACTTT.